The clone carrying this T cell receptor beta chain was found once. The data stem from a study of control samples from healthy donors and cancer patients. Unmatched junction bases numbered 3, after V lost 2 bases and J lost 2 bases. From germline, CDR1 is SEHNR and CDR2 FQNEAQ (reference sequence). This CDR3 comprises 15 residues. Here immunoSEQ multiplex PCR was the method, and the copy in TCRdb shows in-frame clones only, minus some. The data contain approximately 150,000 clones, around 90% of them singletons. The chain uses TRBV7-9 and TRBJ2-1; 7 bases are shared with TRBD1. The sample comprised blood. The TCR sequence derives from a man aged 30 to 45 in good health. The CDR3 loop reads CASSLTTGPYNEQFF. The DNA of the CDR3 is TGTGCCAGCAGCTTAACGACAGGGCCCTACAATGAGCAGTTCTTC.